This TCR beta chain was sequenced for a study of T cells in Graves' hyperthyroidism and ophthalmopathy. Amplification targeted TCR beta CDR3 regions from RNA transcripts. HTBI primers were employed in a first-round RT-PCR of the TCR CDR3. Using its own MiXCR run on the multiplex PCR reads, TCRdb lists one record per CDR3 protein. The repertoire holds about 640,000 distinct CDR3 sequences, with 20% to 25% as singletons. Study observations and caveats: Clonotypes that were expanded in thyroid above 0.001 mostly appeared in blood too.

About this clonotype: Its antigen is unknown.

Sequencing used blood. The source of this sequence is a young man with Graves' ophthalmopathy.

As DNA, the CDR3 is TGTGCCAGCACGGCGACAGGGGCCGGGCAGCCCCAGCATTTT. Translated: CASTATGAGQPQHF. The chain recombines TRBV28 with TRBJ1-5; 8 positions agree with TRBD1. J gave up 7 bases and V 7 bases, and 9 bases lay outside the gene matches. The germline V gene encodes CDR1 MDHEN and CDR2 SYDVKM. The CDR3 has 14 residues.